These 12 T cell receptor beta chains originate from one sample sequenced in a study of cytomegalovirus exposure and HLA in healthy donors. The PCR employed 60 Vbeta primers together with 13 Jbeta primers. Assay used: immunoSEQ multiplex PCR; TCRdb lists only in-frame clones, some missing. The sample has about 190,000 clones; roughly 80% are singletons. Sequenced: PBMCs. The origin of the receptors is a man between 45 and 60 years old in good health and CMV-seronegative.

The rearrangement uses TRBV18 and TRBJ2-7; TRBD1 matches 7 bases. Germline values: CDR1 KGHSH, CDR2 LQKENI. V gave up 5 bases and J gave up 2 bases; unmatched junction bases: 9. The length of the CDR3 is 15 residues. The chain's CDR3 is CASSTGTDLTYEQYF. CDR3 nucleotides: TGTGCCAGCTCAACCGGGACAGATCTGACCTACGAGCAGTACTTC.

The CDR3 DNA is TGTGCCAGTAAATTAGACACTGAAGCTTTCTTT. Its translation is CASKLDTEAFF. This chain joins TRBV19 and TRBJ1-1, with D unresolved. The CDR3 has 11 residues. Per the germline V gene, CDR1 is LNHDA and CDR2 is SQIVND (reference sequence). V gave up 7 bases and J gave up 3 bases, with 6 bases separating them.

The gene calls are TRBV11-2 and TRBJ2-5, with 8 bases fitting TRBD2. Losses at the gene ends were 1 base for V and 4 bases for J; bases not matched to a gene: 5. Germline V CDR1 and CDR2: SGHAT, FQNNGV. The CDR3 is 15 amino acids. The chain's CDR3 is CASSLGSGGIETQYF. The CDR3 coding sequence is TGTGCCAGCAGCTTAGGGAGCGGGGGCATAGAGACCCAGTACTTC.

The chain carries TRBV5-6 and TRBJ1-1; possible D gene TRBD1, 5 bases. V lost 5 bases to trimming and J lost 5 bases, with 22 bases between them. Germline values: CDR1 SGHDT, CDR2 YYEEEE. The CDR3 runs 16 residues. The CDR3 bases are TGTGCCAGCAGGGGGGGAACGGGAGGGAGGGGAACTGAAGCTTTCTTT. Encoded protein: CASRGGTGGRGTEAFF.

The genes are TRBV30 and TRBJ1-2, with TRBD1 as a possible D gene (6 bases). The CDR3 extends over 14 amino acids. Germline V gene sequence: CDR1 GTSNPN, CDR2 SVGIG (reference sequence). Trimming pared 4 bases from V and 8 bases from J, leaving 20 bases between. The CDR3 protein is CAWNPLQGGIGYTF. The CDR3 nucleotides are TGTGCCTGGAACCCGTTACAGGGTGGAATAGGCTACACCTTC. Based on the CDR3 plus reference TRBV30 and TRBJ1-2, the full variable domain is SQTIHQWPATLVQPVGSPLSLECTVEGTSNPNLYWYRQAAGRGLQLLFYSVGIGQISSEVPQNLSASRPQDRQFILSSKKLLLSDSGFYLCAWNPLQGGIGYTFGSGTRLTVV.

The chain employs TRBV6-6 and TRBJ2-2; 7 bases align to TRBD1. This CDR3 has 15 residues. The V and J ends lost 5 bases and 4 bases, in that order; junction bases with no gene match: 7. Germline V lookup: CDR1 MNHNY, CDR2 SVGAGI (reference sequence). CDR3 DNA: TGTGCCAGCAGTCCTACAGGGGTAATCACCGGGGAGCTGTTTTTT. Protein product: CASSPTGVITGELFF.

This clone was seen only a few times. This chain connects TRBV4-1 to TRBJ2-1; no reliable D call. Trimming removed 3 bases at V and 12 bases at J, with 15 bases between. Germline V gene lookup returns CDR1 MGHRA and CDR2 YSYEKL. The CDR3 consists of 13 residues. CDR3 residues: CASSHLEAVGQFF. The CDR3, as DNA: TGCGCCAGCAGCCACCTCGAGGCCGTCGGGCAGTTCTTC.

The V gene is TRBV4-3, the J gene TRBJ1-1; the match to TRBD1 covers 10 bases. In germline, CDR1 is LGHNA, CDR2 YSLEER. The CDR3 spans 14 residues. Trimming at V came to 3 bases and at J to 4 bases, leaving 2 bases not matched to a gene. The CDR3 DNA sequence: TGCGCCAGCAGCCAGGGACAGGGGATCACTGAAGCTTTCTTT. Translated: CASSQGQGITEAFF.

This chain connects TRBV20-1 to TRBJ2-4; perhaps TRBD1 as D (6 bases). The germline V gene encodes CDR1 DFQATT and CDR2 SNEGSKA (reference sequence). Deletions cut 8 bases from V and 6 bases from J, with 11 bases between. The CDR3 contains 11 residues. CDR3 amino acids: CSQGLGNIQYF. The CDR3 DNA reads TGCAGTCAGGGGTTGGGAAACATTCAGTACTTC.

The chain links TRBV30 to TRBJ1-6, with TRBD1 as a possible D gene (6 bases). The V gene lost 3 bases and the J gene lost 3 bases, with 15 bases spanning the gap. CDR1 GTSNPN and CDR2 SVGIG come from the germline V gene (reference sequence). The CDR3 extends over 16 amino acids. The CDR3 coding sequence is TGTGCCTGGAGGGCCGACAGGTTACTCTATAATTCACCCCTCCACTTT. Translating gives CAWRADRLLYNSPLHF.

This chain links TRBV5-6 with TRBJ1-5; possibly TRBD1 for D (5 bases). V lost 4 bases and J lost 4, with 9 bases in between. This CDR3 spans 13 amino acids. The germline V gene encodes CDR1 SGHDT and CDR2 YYEEEE. This CDR3 reads CASSPGGNQPQHF. The CDR3, as DNA: TGTGCCAGCAGCCCGGGGGGTAATCAGCCCCAGCATTTT.

CDR3 bases: TGTGCCAGCAGTTACGCAGGGACTTATAATTCACCCCTCCACTTT. It translates to CASSYAGTYNSPLHF. V gene TRBV6-5 combines with J gene TRBJ1-6; a possible D gene is TRBD1 (5 bases). V shed 2 bases and J shed 4 bases, with 9 bases lying between them. The CDR3 extends over 15 amino acids. Germline V gene sequence: CDR1 MNHEY, CDR2 SVGAGI.